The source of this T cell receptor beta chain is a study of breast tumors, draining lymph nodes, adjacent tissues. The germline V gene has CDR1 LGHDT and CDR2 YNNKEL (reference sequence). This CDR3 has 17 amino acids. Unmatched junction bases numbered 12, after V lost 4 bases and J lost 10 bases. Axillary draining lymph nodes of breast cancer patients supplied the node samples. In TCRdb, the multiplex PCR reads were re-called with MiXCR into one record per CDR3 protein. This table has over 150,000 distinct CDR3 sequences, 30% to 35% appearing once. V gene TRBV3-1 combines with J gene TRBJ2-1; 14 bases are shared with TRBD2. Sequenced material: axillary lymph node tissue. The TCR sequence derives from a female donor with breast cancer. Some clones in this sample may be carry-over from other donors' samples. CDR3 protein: CASSPQSPGLAGVEQFF. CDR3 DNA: TGTGCCAGCAGCCCACAAAGTCCGGGACTAGCGGGAGTGGAGCAGTTCTTC.